Following are 14 T cell receptor beta chains from one sample sequenced in a study of blood T cell repertoires in COVID-19. Libraries were prepared by immunoSEQ multiplex PCR; TCRdb keeps only in-frame clonotypes and omits some of them. The sample holds around 200,000 clones; approximately 82% are singletons and the top ten take roughly 8.6%. Source material: peripheral blood. These receptors all stem from a man aged 35 to 55 with active or convalescent COVID-19.

Only a few counts were recorded for this clone. The chain couples TRBV5-1 to TRBJ1-4; maybe TRBD1 (5 bases). Germline lookup yields CDR1 SGHRS and CDR2 YFSETQ. V lost 5 bases and J lost 0, with 14 bases in between. This CDR3 is built from 16 residues. The CDR3 sequence is CASRKTGGATNEKLFF. The CDR3 DNA sequence: TGCGCCAGCAGGAAAACTGGGGGGGCAACTAATGAAAAACTGTTTTTT. Drawing the rest from reference TRBV5-1 and TRBJ1-4, the complete variable domain is KAGVTQTPRYLIKTRGQQVTLSCSPISGHRSVSWYQQTPGQGLQFLFEYFSETQRNKGNFPGRFSGRQFSNSRSEMNVSTLELGDSALYLCASRKTGGATNEKLFFGSGTQLSVL.

V is TRBV6-6 and J is TRBJ2-5; D is unresolved. The CDR3 covers 13 residues. Between the trimmed V and J ends, which lost 6 bases and 1 base, there was a span of 9 bases. The germline V gene encodes CDR1 MNHNY and CDR2 SVGAGI (reference sequence). This CDR3 is CASRVPVQETQYF. CDR3 sequence (DNA): TGTGCCAGCAGGGTACCGGTCCAAGAGACCCAGTACTTC.

The chain joins TRBV12-3 or TRBV12-4 to TRBJ1-2, with D uncertain. Trimming left V 6 bases short and J 2 bases short, with 10 bases between. The CDR3 has 13 residues. This CDR3 is CASSRQHNYGYTF. The CDR3, as DNA: TGTGCCAGCAGCAGACAACACAACTATGGCTACACCTTC.

The chain carries TRBV25-1 and TRBJ2-7; perhaps TRBD1 as D (5 bases). This CDR3 has 13 amino acids. The germline V gene encodes CDR1 MGHDK and CDR2 SYGVNS. The ends were cut back, 7 bases at V and 2 bases at J, with 12 bases in the middle. The CDR3 region is CASNPGMTYEQYF. For the CDR3, the DNA is TGTGCCAGCAATCCAGGGATGACCTACGAGCAGTACTTC.

The CDR3 bases are TGTGCCTCCGGGTGGTCGACTGAAGCTTTCTTT. The encoded protein is CASGWSTEAFF. V gene TRBV6-5 combines with J gene TRBJ1-1; D not certain. V shed 11 bases and J shed 5 bases, with 12 bases lying between them. This CDR3 is 11 amino acids long. The germline gives CDR1 MNHEY, CDR2 SVGAGI.

This chain connects TRBV6-2 or TRBV6-3 to TRBJ1-2, with D unresolved. The CDR3 runs to 13 residues. Germline V gene sequence: CDR1 MNHEY, CDR2 SVGEGT. Deletions cut 5 bases from V and 2 bases from J, with 9 bases between. The CDR3 DNA follows: TGTGCCAGCAGTCCGACAACAAACTATGGCTACACCTTC. Translated: CASSPTTNYGYTF.

The V and J genes are TRBV4-2 and TRBJ1-1; 9 bases map to TRBD1. V lost 6 bases to trimming and J lost 4 bases; unmatched junction nucleotides: 9. The CDR3 covers 15 residues. Germline V gene data show CDR1 as LGHNA and CDR2 as YNFKEQ. The CDR3 DNA reads TGTGCCAGCAGGCACACAGGGGGCGATTCCACTGAAGCTTTCTTT. This sequence encodes CASRHTGGDSTEAFF.

The V call is TRBV7-9, the J call TRBJ1-4; D gene unclear. CDR1 and CDR2 from the germline V gene are SEHNR and FQNEAQ (reference sequence). Trimming took off 1 base at V and 0 bases at J, with 6 bases between the two ends. The CDR3 sequence is 15 residues long. The CDR3 bases are TGTGCCAGCAGCTTAGGGAGAGCAACTAATGAAAAACTGTTTTTT. The encoded protein is CASSLGRATNEKLFF.

This sequence joins TRBV30 and TRBJ2-2; 8 bases align to TRBD1. The CDR3 consists of 16 residues. Germline-derived CDR1 and CDR2 are GTSNPN and SVGIG (reference sequence). J lost 4 bases, V lost 0 bases, and 7 bases had no gene match. The chain's CDR3 is CAWSVGGTGGTGELFF. The CDR3 coding sequence is TGTGCCTGGAGTGTAGGGGGCACAGGGGGCACCGGGGAGCTGTTTTTT.

Here the CDR3 DNA reads TGTGCCTGGAGTTCTACCCGGACTAGCGGGGGGGCCAATGAGCAGTTCTTC. It specifies CAWSSTRTSGGANEQFF. This chain links TRBV30 with TRBJ2-1, with TRBD2 matching 15 bases. CDR3 length: 17 residues. The trim removed 2 bases at V and 6 bases at J, leaving 8 bases unmatched. In germline, CDR1 is GTSNPN, CDR2 SVGIG (reference sequence).

The V gene is TRBV12-3 or TRBV12-4, the J gene TRBJ1-1, with D uncertain. V was pared by 5 bases and J by 7 bases, with 14 bases between. This CDR3 spans 13 amino acids. This chain's CDR3 is CASSPPGFGEAFF. CDR3 in DNA: TGTGCCAGCAGTCCGCCGGGGTTCGGTGAAGCTTTCTTT.

This sequence joins TRBV4-2 and TRBJ1-2; D might be TRBD1 (6 bases). This CDR3 region has 15 residues. V lost 1 base and J lost 4, with 13 bases in between. Germline-derived CDR1 and CDR2 are LGHNA and YNFKEQ. The CDR3 DNA sequence: TGTGCCAGCAGCCAAGGCGGTGGGGGCGGCTATGGCTACACCTTC. Protein product: CASSQGGGGGYGYTF.

The chain recombines TRBV10-3 with TRBJ2-7; TRBD1 agrees at 7 bases. V was clipped by 2 bases and J by 2 bases; unmatched bases: 6. The length of the CDR3 is 15 residues. Per germline, CDR1 ENHRY and CDR2 SYGVKD. The CDR3 spells CAISEEGTEAYEQYF. The CDR3, as DNA: TGTGCCATCAGTGAGGAAGGGACAGAAGCCTACGAGCAGTACTTC.

This chain links TRBV7-6 with TRBJ2-1; 11 nucleotides agree with TRBD2. The ends lost 5 bases at V and 6 bases at J; junction bases unmatched: 9. The length of the CDR3 is 16 residues. CDR1 and CDR2 (germline): SGHVS, FNYEAQ. The CDR3 DNA is TGTGCCAGCAGCCCCCTACTAGCGGGGGTGGTCAATGAGCAGTTCTTC. Its protein is CASSPLLAGVVNEQFF.